What follows describes a single TCR beta chain. The antigen is unknown. Specified time point: pretreatment peripheral blood. This entry is derived from a study of PD-L1 blockade in urothelial cancer. The overall study: The study recovered a median of approximately 150,000 T cells per blood sample. Broader study findings: Below-median TCR clonality that was measured in pretreatment blood predicted better survival.

TCRdb's table, derived via immunoSEQ multiplex PCR, lists solely in-frame clones and lacks some. The data show tens of thousands of clones, less than 90% seen once. V lost 7 bases and J 7 bases, leaving 19 bases between the germline ends. The CDR3 is 14 amino acids. Germline lookup yields CDR1 MNHNY and CDR2 SVGAGI (reference sequence). The V gene is TRBV6-6, the J gene TRBJ1-1; D may be TRBD1 (6 bases). The sequence was collected from a woman between 65 and 79 years old with urothelial cancer. The sample consisted of PBMCs, taken around atezolizumab (anti-PD-L1) treatment. The CDR3 DNA follows: TGTGCCAGCAACGGCGGGGGCTTTTTAGGTGAAGCTTTCTTT. It yields the protein CASNGGGFLGEAFF.